The rows below give T cell receptor beta chains drawn from one sample of a study of shared clonotypes between healthy human individuals. Some clones are missing from TCRdb's copy, which holds only in-frame ones; the method was immunoSEQ multiplex PCR. The repertoire has hundreds of thousands of clones, around 80% of them found once; the top ten carry approximately 12%. Sequenced material: PBMCs. These receptors all come from a woman in her 40s in good health. Some clones in this sample may be carry-over from other donors' samples. Each CDR3 is given with its conserved first and last residue.

V	J	CDR3
TRBV7-6	TRBJ1-1	CASSPRLDTEAFF
TRBV2	TRBJ2-7	CASSGLAVTYEQYF
TRBV27	TRBJ1-5	CASSFRVHQPQHF
TRBV11-1	TRBJ2-3	CASSLDGFTDTQYF
TRBV7-2	TRBJ2-1	CASSLAQAGAGYNEQFF
TRBV9	TRBJ1-3	CASSPREWGSGNTIYF
TRBV28	TRBJ2-7	CASTEGLTGLYEQYF
TRBV2	TRBJ2-7	CASSGSGTEQYF
TRBV11-1	TRBJ2-1	CASSLAILANEQFF
TRBV2	TRBJ2-7	CAKSYEQYF
TRBV19	TRBJ2-6	CASSIRGRGANVLTF
TRBV10-3	TRBJ1-2	CAISESTIYGYTF
TRBV18	TRBJ1-1	CASSRDSRNTEAFF
TRBV5-1	TRBJ1-4	CASSLAGRGAANEKLFF
TRBV6-1	TRBJ2-5	CASSEAWAAGGETQYF
TRBV19	TRBJ1-4	CASSIRDYPSKLFF